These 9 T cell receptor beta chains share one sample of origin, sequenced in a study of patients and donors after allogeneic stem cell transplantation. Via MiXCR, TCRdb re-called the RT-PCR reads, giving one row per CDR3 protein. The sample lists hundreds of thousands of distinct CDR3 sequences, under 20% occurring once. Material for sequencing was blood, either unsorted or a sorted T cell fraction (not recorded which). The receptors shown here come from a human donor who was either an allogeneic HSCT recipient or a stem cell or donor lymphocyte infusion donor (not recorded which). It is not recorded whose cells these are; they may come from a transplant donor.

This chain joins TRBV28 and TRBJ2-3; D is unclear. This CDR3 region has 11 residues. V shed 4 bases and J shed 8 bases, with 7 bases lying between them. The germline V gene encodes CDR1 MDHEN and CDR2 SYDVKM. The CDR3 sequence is CASSSTATQYF. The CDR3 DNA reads TGTGCCAGCAGTTCGACGGCTACGCAGTATTTT.

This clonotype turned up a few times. The CDR3 spells CASRLRDSYGYTF. DNA of the CDR3: TGTGCCAGCAGGCTCCGGGACAGCTATGGCTACACCTTC. V gene TRBV12-3 or TRBV12-4 combines with J gene TRBJ1-2; TRBD1 matches at 7 bases. The junction had 5 bases not matched to a gene; V was cut back by 6 bases and J by 4 bases. This CDR3 comprises 13 residues.

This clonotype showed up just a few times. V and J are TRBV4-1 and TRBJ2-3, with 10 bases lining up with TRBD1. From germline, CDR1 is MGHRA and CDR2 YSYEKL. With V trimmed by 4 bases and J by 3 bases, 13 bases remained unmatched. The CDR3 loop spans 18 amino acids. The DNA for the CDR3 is TGCGCCAGCAGCCGTATAGCAACCGGGACAGGGGTTACAGATACGCAGTATTTT. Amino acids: CASSRIATGTGVTDTQYF.

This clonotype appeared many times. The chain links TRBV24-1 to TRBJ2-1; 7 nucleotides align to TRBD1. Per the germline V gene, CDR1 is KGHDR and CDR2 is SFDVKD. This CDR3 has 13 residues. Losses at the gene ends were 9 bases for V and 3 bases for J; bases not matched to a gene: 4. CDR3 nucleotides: TGTGCCACCTCCCGGACAGGCTACAATGAGCAGTTCTTC. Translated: CATSRTGYNEQFF.

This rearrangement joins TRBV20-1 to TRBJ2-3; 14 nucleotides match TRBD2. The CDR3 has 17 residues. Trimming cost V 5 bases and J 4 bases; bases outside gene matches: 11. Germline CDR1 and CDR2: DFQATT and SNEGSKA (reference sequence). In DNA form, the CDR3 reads TGCAGTGCTGGTCCCGGGACTAGCGGGAGTGGTGCAGATACGCAGTATTTT. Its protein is CSAGPGTSGSGADTQYF.

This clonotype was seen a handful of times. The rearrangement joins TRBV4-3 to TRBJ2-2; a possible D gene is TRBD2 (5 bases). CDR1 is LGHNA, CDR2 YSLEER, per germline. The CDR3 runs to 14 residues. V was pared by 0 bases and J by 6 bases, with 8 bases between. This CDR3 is CASSQDGGPGELFF. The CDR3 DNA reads TGCGCCAGCAGCCAAGATGGCGGGCCCGGGGAGCTGTTTTTT.

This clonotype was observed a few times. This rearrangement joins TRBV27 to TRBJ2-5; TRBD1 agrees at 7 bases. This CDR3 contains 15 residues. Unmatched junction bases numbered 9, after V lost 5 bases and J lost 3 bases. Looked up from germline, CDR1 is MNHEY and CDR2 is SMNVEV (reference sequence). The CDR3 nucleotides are TGTGCCAGCAGTACCCAGAGGCAGGGGGAAGAGACCCAGTACTTC. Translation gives CASSTQRQGEETQYF.

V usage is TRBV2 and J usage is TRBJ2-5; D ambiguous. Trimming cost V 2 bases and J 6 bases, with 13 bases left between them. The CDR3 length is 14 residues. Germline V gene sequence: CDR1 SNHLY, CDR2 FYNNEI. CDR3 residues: CASSEFLPGKTQYF. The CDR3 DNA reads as TGTGCCAGCAGTGAATTCCTCCCTGGAAAGACCCAGTACTTC.

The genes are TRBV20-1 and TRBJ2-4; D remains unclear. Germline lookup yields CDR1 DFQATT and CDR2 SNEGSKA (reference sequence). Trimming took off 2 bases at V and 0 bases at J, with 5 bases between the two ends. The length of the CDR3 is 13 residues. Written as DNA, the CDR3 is TGCAGTGCTAGACTGGGAGCCAAAAACATTCAGTACTTC. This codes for CSARLGAKNIQYF.